This paragraph covers one TCR beta chain sequence. The data belong to a study of blood T cell repertoires in COVID-19. CDR1 and CDR2 (germline): MNHEY, SMNVEV (reference sequence). The V segment lost 6 bases and the J segment 0 bases; nucleotides outside the gene matches: 8. The CDR3 is made up of 17 amino acids. The method was immunoSEQ multiplex PCR; TCRdb's version includes in-frame clones alone and lacks a portion of them. The sample yields about 380,000 clones, 89% seen once. The chain carries TRBV27 and TRBJ1-6; 7 positions agree with TRBD1. This receptor was identified in a man in his forties or fifties with acute or convalescent COVID-19. Source material: peripheral blood. The DNA of the CDR3 is TGTGCCAGCAGCCTTGGGACAGCAAGCTCCTATAATTCACCCCTCCACTTT. Amino acid sequence: CASSLGTASSYNSPLHF.